This T cell receptor (beta chain) was sequenced during a study of OX40 agonist ivuxolimab in advanced cancers. Turning to the overall study: Ivuxolimab was an agonistic, fully human IgG2 monoclonal antibody directed against OX40 (CD134), a costimulatory receptor. Intravenous ivuxolimab was administered to patients every 2 weeks at six dose levels: 0.01, 0.1, 0.3, 1.5, 3 and 10 mg/kg. Of the approximately 50 patients in dose escalation, 19 had hepatocellular carcinoma, some 15 had melanoma, 9 had renal cell carcinoma and 9 had head and neck cancer. A male proportion of nearly 85% and a mean age of 60 years, ranging from about 20 to 85, were recorded for the dose-escalation cohort. Prior anti-PD-1, anti-PD-L1 or anti-CTLA-4 therapy was permitted, and checkpoint inhibitors had been received by under 50% of dose-escalation patients. Partial responses occurred in three dose-escalation patients: two with cutaneous melanoma and one with hepatocellular carcinoma. The purpose of peripheral TCRbeta sequencing was to test whether ivuxolimab changed TCR sequence diversity and led to clonal T-cell expansion. The paper describes the monotherapy dose-escalation part (N of about 50 patients) of the phase I trial of ivuxolimab. Overall study outcomes, separate from this receptor: Partial responders in the 0.1-3.0 mg/kg groups had among the lowest normalized peripheral clonal expansion, especially among CD8+ T cells. At doses of 0.1 to 3.0 mg/kg, clonal expansion of both CD4+ and CD8+ T cells in blood was seen between baseline and week 6. After ivuxolimab, CD8+ T cells had more expanded clones than CD4+ T cells on average. Antigen specificity was not determined for the clonally expanded peripheral T cells. Low levels of normalized T-cell clonal expansion were also shown by some nonresponding patients.

About this clone itself: No antigen is known for it. Base qualities are not provided; no much larger clone lies one nucleotide away.

The trial excluded patients who had a history of autoimmune disease or were on systemic immunosuppression. Peripheral blood for TCR sequencing was drawn from every dose cohort at baseline, at cycle 4 day 1 and at cycle 7 day 1. Samples were obtained from an open-label, multicenter, first-in-human phase I dose-escalation trial of ivuxolimab. Adults with locally advanced or metastatic head and neck squamous cell, hepatocellular, melanoma or renal cell carcinoma were enrolled in the trial. Before TCR sequencing, CD4+ T cells and CD8+ T cells from peripheral blood were sorted into separate populations. The CDR3 contains 12 residues, cysteine and phenylalanine counted. Only the CDR3 DNA stays, 36 bases, in frame from base 1. Via the germline V gene, CDR1 is SNHLY and CDR2 FYNNEI. A distance of 11 bases separates the germline ends of V and J, which lose 8 bases and 6 bases respectively. Genomic DNA was isolated from the sorted cells so that the TCRbeta CDR3 region could be sequenced. The immunoSEQ Assay was used to sequence the TCRbeta CDR3 regions. Not all clones reach the TCRdb copy of this immuneACCESS table, which keeps in-frame sequences only. Checked studies attribute under half of the gap to unresolved V genes and leave the rest unexplained. The sample table holds 50,000 to 65,000 clones, of which 89% were seen once. The ten largest account for 12% of the sample.

This specimen consisted of CD4+ or CD8+ T cells sorted from blood, obtained in a trial of the OX40 agonist ivuxolimab. The receptor chain draws on TRBV2 and TRBJ2-4; no D gene is confidently identified. The sequence derives from an adult with an advanced solid tumor such as melanoma, head and neck, liver or kidney cancer. This receptor has the CDR3 CASRSLGNIQYF. DNA sequence: TGTGCCAGCCGGTCGTTAGGAAACATTCAGTACTTC.